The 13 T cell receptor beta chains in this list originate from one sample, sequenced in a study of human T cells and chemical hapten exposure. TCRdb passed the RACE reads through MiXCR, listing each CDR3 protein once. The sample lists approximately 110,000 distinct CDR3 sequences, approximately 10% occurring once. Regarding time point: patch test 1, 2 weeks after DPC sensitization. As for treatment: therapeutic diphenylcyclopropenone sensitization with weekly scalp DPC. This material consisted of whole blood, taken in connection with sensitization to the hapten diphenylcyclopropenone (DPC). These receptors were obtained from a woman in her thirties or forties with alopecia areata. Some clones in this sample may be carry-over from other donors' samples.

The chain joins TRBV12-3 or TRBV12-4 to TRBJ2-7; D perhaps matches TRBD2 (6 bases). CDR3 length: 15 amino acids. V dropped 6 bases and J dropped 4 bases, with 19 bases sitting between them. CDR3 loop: CASRDRDSPVYEQYF. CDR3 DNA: TGTGCCAGCAGGGACCGGGACTCCCCCGTGTACGAGCAGTACTTC.

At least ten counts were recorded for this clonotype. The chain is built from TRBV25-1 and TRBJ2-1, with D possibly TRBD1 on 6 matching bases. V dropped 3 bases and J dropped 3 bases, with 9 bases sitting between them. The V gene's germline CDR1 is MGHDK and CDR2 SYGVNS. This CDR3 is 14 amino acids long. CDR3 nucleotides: TGTGCCAGCAGTGAGGACAGCTTCTACAATGAGCAGTTCTTC. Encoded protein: CASSEDSFYNEQFF.

The CDR3 sequence is CASSFGGASNEQFF. CDR3 DNA sequence: TGTGCCAGCAGTTTCGGGGGGGCGTCTAATGAGCAGTTCTTC. This rearrangement joins TRBV27 to TRBJ2-1; TRBD2 matches 8 bases. Germline CDR1 and CDR2: MNHEY and SMNVEV (reference sequence). V lost 3 bases, J lost 7 bases, and 5 bases stayed unmatched. The CDR3 spans 14 residues.

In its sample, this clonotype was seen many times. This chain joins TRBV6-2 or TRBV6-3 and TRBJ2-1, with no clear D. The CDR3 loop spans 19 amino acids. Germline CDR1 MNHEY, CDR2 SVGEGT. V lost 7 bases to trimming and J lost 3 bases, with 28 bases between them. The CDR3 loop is CASTVPGPGPSPLYNEQFF. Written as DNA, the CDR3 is TGTGCCAGCACCGTACCGGGTCCGGGCCCCTCTCCACTCTACAATGAGCAGTTCTTC.

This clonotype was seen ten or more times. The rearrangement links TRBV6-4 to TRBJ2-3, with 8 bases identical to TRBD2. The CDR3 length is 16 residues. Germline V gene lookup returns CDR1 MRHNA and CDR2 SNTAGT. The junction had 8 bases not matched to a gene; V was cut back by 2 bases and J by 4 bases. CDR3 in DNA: TGTGCCAGCAGTGACGCTCTAGCGGGCGGGGCAGATACGCAGTATTTT. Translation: CASSDALAGGADTQYF.

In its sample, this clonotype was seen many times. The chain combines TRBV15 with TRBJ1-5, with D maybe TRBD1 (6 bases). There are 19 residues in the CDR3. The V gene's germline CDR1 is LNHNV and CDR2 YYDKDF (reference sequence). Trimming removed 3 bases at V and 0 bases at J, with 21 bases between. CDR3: CATSSPGTPDRYSNQPQHF. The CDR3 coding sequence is TGTGCCACCAGCAGTCCCGGGACCCCGGACAGATATAGCAATCAGCCCCAGCATTTT.

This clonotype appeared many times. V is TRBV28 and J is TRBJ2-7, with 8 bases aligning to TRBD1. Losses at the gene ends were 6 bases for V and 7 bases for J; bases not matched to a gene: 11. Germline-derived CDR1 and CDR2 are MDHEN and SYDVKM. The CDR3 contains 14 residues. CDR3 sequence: CASSQGQGAGEQYF. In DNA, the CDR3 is TGTGCCAGCAGCCAGGGGCAGGGGGCAGGGGAGCAGTACTTC. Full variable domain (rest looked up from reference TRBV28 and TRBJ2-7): DVKVTQSSRYLVKRTGEKVFLECVQDMDHENMFWYRQDPGLGLRLIYFSYDVKMKEKGDIPEGYSVSREKKERFSLILESASTNQTSMYLCASSQGQGAGEQYFGPGTRLTVT.

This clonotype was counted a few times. The CDR3 nucleotides are TGTGCCAGCAGTGAAGTCGGGGGACCTGAAGCTTTCTTT. Its protein is CASSEVGGPEAFF. This rearrangement joins TRBV2 to TRBJ1-1, with D possibly being TRBD1 (5 bases). V dropped 1 base and J dropped 6 bases, with 9 bases sitting between them. CDR1 SNHLY and CDR2 FYNNEI come from the germline V gene. This CDR3 spans 13 amino acids.

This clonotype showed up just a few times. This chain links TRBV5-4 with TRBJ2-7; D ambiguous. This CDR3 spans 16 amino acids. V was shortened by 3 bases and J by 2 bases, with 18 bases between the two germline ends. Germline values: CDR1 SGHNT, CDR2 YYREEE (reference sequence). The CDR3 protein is CASSSPGGDRPYEQYF. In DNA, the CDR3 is TGTGCCAGCAGCTCCCCTGGCGGAGATCGGCCCTACGAGCAGTACTTC.

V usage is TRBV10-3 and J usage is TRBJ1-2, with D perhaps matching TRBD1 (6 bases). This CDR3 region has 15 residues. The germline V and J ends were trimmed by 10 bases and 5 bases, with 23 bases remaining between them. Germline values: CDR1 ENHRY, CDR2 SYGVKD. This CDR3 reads CATQEGGASRYGYTF. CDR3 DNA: TGTGCCACCCAGGAGGGGGGCGCGAGCCGGTATGGCTACACCTTC.

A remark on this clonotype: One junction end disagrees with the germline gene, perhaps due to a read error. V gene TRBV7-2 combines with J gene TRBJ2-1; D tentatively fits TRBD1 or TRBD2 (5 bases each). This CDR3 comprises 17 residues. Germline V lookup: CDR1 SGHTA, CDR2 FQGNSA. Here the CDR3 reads CASSLVYPGRSDNEQFF. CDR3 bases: TGTGCCAGCAGCTTAGTCTACCCGGGACGCTCCGACAATGAGCAGTTCTTC.

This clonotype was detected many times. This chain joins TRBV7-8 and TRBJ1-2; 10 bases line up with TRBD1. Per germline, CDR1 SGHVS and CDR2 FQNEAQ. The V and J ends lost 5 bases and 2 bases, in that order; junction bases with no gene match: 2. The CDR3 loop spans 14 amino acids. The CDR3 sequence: CASSRDRGNYGYTF. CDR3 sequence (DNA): TGTGCCAGCAGCCGGGACAGGGGAAACTATGGCTACACCTTC.

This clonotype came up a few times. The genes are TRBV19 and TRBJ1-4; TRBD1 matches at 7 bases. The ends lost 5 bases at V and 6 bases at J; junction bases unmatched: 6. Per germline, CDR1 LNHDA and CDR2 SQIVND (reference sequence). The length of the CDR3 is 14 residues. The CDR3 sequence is CASSSGTAHEKLFF. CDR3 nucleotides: TGTGCCAGTAGTTCCGGGACAGCTCATGAAAAACTGTTTTTT. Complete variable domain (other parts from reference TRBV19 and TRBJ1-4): DGGITQSPKYLFRKEGQNVTLSCEQNLNHDAMYWYRQDPGQGLRLIYYSQIVNDFQKGDIAEGYSVSREKKESFPLTVTSAQKNPTAFYLCASSSGTAHEKLFFGSGTQLSVL.